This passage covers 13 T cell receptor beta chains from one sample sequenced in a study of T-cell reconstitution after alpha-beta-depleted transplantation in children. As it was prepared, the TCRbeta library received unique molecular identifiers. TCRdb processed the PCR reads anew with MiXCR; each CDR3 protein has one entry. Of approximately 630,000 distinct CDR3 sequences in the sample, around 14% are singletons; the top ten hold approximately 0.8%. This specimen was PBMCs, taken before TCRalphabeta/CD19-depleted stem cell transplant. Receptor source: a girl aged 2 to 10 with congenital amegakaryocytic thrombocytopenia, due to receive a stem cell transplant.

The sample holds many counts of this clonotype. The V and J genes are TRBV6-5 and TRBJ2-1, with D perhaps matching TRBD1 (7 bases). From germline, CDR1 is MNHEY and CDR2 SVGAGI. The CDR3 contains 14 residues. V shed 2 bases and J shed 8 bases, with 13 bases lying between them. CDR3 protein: CASSYMPRGDEQFF. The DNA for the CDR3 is TGTGCCAGCAGTTACATGCCCAGGGGGGATGAGCAGTTCTTC.

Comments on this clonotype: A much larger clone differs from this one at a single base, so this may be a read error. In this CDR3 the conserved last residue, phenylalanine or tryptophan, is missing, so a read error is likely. CDR3 bases: TGCGCCAGCATCGACAACACCGGTAGCCACAATGAGCAGTTCTTG. Translating gives CASIDNTGSHNEQFL. V usage is TRBV5-1 and J usage is TRBJ2-1; D is unclear. V was clipped by 6 bases and J by 5 bases, with 18 bases between them. There are 15 residues in the CDR3. The germline V gene has CDR1 SGHRS and CDR2 YFSETQ.

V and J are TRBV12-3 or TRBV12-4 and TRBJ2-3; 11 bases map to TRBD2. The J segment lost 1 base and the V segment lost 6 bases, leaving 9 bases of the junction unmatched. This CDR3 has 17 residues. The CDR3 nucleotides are TGTGCCAGCAGCCATTTAGCGGGAGGGCCCGGCACAGATACGCAGTATTTT. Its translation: CASSHLAGGPGTDTQYF.

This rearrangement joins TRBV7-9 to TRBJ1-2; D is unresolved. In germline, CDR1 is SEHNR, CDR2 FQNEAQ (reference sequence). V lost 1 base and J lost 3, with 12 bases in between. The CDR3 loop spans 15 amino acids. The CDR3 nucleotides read TGTGCCAGCAGCTTAGTTGAGGGATACGACTATGGCTACACCTTC. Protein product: CASSLVEGYDYGYTF.

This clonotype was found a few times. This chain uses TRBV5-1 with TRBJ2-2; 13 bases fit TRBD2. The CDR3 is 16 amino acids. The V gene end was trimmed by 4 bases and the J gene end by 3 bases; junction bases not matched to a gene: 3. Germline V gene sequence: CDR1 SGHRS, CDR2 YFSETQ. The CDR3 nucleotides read TGCGCCAGCAGCGGTGGACTAGCGGGAGACACCGGGGAGCTGTTTTTT. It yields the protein CASSGGLAGDTGELFF.

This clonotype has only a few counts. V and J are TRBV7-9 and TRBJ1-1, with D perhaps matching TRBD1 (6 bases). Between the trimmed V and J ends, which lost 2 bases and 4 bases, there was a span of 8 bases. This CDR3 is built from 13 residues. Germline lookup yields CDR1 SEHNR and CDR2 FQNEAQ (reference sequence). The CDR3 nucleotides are TGTGCCAGCAGCTTACTGGGGGCCACTGAAGCTTTCTTT. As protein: CASSLLGATEAFF.

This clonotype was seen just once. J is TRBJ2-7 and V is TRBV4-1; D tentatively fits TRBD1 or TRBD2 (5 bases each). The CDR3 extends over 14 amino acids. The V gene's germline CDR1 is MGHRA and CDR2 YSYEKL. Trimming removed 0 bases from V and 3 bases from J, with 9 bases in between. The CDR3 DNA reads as TGCGCCAGCAGCCAAGAGGGGGACGGCTACGAGCAGTACTTC. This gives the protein CASSQEGDGYEQYF.

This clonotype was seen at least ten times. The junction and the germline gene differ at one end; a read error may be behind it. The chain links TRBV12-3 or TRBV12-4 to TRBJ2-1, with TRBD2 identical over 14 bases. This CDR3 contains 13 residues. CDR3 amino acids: CASSYRGTSGSFF. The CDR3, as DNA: TGTGCCAGCAGTTACCGCGGGACTAGCGGGAGTTTTTTC.

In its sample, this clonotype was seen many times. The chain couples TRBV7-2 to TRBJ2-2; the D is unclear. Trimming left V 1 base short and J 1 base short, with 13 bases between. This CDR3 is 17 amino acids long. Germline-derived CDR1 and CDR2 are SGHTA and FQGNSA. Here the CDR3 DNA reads TGTGCCAGCAGCTTAGGACCCACCCAATTGAACACCGGGGAGCTGTTTTTT. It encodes CASSLGPTQLNTGELFF.

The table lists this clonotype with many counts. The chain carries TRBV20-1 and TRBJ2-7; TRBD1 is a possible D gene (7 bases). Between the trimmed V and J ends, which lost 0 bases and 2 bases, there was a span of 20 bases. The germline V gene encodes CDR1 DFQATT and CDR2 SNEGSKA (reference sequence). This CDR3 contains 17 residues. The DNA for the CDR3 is TGCAGTGCTAGAGATGTCGACCAGGGGGAGGTGACCTACGAGCAGTACTTC. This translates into CSARDVDQGEVTYEQYF.

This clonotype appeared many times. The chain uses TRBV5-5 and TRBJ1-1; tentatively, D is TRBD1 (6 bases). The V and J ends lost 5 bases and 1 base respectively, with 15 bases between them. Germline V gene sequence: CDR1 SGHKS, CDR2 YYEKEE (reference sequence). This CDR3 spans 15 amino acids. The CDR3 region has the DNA TGTGCCAGCAGGAATGTTGGGGGGCGGAACACTGAAGCTTTCTTT. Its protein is CASRNVGGRNTEAFF.

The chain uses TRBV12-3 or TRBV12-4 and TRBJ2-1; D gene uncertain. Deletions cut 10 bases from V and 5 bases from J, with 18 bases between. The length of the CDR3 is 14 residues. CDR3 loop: CATPIPQTDNEQFF. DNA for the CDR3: TGTGCCACCCCGATACCCCAGACGGACAATGAGCAGTTCTTC.

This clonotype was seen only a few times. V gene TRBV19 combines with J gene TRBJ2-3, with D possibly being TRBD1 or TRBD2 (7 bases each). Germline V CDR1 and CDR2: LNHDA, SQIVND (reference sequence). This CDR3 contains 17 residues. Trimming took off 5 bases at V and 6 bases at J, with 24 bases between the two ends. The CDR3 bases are TGTGCCAGTAGTCAGTACACTAGCGTCTCCAGGGGGGATACGCAGTATTTT. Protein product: CASSQYTSVSRGDTQYF. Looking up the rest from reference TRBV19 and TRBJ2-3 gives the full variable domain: DGGITQSPKYLFRKEGQNVTLSCEQNLNHDAMYWYRQDPGQGLRLIYYSQIVNDFQKGDIAEGYSVSREKKESFPLTVTSAQKNPTAFYLCASSQYTSVSRGDTQYFGPGTRLTVL.